This T cell receptor beta chain came from a study of cytotoxic CD8 clonotypes in ibrutinib-treated CLL. Clones were sequenced by immunoSEQ multiplex PCR, and TCRdb holds only the in-frame ones, with some missing. The profile shows about 140,000 clones, about 72% of them singletons. Germline V gives CDR1 SGHVS, CDR2 FNYEAQ. The V gene end was trimmed by 0 bases and the J gene end by 1 base; junction bases not matched to a gene: 12. The CDR3 has 18 residues. The TCR originated in a human donor with chronic lymphocytic leukemia. The chain links TRBV7-6 to TRBJ2-7, with TRBD1 matching 7 bases. The sample here was PBMCs, taken after 12 months of ibrutinib treatment. CDR3: CASSLAVSLGTVSYEQYF. The CDR3, as DNA: TGTGCCAGCAGCTTAGCTGTTTCGTTGGGGACAGTTTCCTACGAGCAGTACTTC.